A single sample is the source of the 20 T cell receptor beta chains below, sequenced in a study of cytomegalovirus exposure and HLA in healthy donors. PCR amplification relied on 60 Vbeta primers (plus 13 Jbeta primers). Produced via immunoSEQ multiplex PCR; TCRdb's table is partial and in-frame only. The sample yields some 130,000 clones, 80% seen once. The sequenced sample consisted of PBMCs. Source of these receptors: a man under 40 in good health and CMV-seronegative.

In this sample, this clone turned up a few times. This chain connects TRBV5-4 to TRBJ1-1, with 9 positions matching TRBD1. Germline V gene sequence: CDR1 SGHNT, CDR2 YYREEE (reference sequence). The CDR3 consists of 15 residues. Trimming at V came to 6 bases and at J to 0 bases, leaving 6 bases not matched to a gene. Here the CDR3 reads CASIPTGGMNTEAFF. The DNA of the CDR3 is TGTGCCAGCATTCCGACAGGGGGTATGAACACTGAAGCTTTCTTT.

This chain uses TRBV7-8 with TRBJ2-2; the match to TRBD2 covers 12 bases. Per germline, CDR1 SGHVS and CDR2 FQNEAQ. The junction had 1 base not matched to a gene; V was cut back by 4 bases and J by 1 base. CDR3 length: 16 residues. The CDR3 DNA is TGTGCCAGCAGCTGGGGACTAGCGGGGAACACCGGGGAGCTGTTTTTT. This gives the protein CASSWGLAGNTGELFF.

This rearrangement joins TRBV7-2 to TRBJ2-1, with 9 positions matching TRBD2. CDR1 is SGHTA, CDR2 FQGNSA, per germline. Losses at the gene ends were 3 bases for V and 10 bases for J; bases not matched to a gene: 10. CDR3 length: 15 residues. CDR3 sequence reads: CASSFLAGERWEQFF. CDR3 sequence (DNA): TGTGCCAGCAGCTTCTTAGCGGGGGAAAGGTGGGAGCAGTTCTTC. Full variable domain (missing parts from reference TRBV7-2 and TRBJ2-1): GAGVSQSPSNKVTEKGKDVELRCDPISGHTALYWYRQSLGQGLEFLIYFQGNSAPDKSGLPSDRFSAERTGGSVSTLTIQRTQQEDSAVYLCASSFLAGERWEQFFGPGTRLTVL.

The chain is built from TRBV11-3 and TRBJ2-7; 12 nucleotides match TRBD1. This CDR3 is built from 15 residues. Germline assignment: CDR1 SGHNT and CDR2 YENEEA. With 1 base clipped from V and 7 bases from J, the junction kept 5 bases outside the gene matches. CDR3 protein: CASSLGGTGGKEQYF. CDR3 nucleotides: TGTGCCAGCAGCTTAGGCGGGACAGGGGGCAAGGAGCAGTACTTC.

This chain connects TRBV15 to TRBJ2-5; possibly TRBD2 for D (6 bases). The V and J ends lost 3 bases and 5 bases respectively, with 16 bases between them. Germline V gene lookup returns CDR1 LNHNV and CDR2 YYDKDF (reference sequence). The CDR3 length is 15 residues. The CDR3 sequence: CATSREGRKGETQYF. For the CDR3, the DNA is TGTGCCACCAGCAGGGAGGGGAGGAAAGGGGAGACCCAGTACTTC.

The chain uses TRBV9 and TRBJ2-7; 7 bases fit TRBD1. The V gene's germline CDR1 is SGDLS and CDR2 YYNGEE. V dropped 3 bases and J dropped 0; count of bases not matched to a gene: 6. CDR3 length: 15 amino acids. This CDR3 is CASSAGTDFSYEQYF. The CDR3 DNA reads TGTGCCAGCAGCGCGGGGACAGACTTCTCCTACGAGCAGTACTTC.

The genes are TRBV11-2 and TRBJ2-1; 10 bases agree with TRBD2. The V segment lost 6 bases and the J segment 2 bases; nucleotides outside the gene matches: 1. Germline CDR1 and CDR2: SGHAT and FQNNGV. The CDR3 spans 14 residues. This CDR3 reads CASRSGRAYNEQFF. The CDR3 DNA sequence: TGTGCCAGCAGAAGCGGGAGGGCCTACAATGAGCAGTTCTTC.

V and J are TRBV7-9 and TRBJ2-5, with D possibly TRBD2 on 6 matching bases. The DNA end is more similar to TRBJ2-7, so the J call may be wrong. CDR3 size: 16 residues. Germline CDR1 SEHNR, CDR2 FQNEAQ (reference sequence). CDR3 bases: TGTGCCAGCAGCTCCCATCTCGGAGGGAGCTCCTACGAGCAGTACTTC. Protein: CASSSHLGGSSYEQYF.

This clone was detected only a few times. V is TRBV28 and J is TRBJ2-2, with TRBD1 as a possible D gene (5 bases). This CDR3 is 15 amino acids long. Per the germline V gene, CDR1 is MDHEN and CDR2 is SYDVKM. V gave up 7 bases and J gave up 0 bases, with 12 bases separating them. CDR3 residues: CASKGFHANTGELFF. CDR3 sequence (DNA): TGTGCCAGCAAGGGGTTCCACGCGAACACCGGGGAGCTGTTTTTT. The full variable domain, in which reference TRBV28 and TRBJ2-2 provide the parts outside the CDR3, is DVKVTQSSRYLVKRTGEKVFLECVQDMDHENMFWYRQDPGLGLRLIYFSYDVKMKEKGDIPEGYSVSREKKERFSLILESASTNQTSMYLCASKGFHANTGELFFGEGSRLTVL.

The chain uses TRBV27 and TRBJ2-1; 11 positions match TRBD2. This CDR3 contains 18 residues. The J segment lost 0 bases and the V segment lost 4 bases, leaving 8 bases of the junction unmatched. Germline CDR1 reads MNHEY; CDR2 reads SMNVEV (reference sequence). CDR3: CASSSRTSGRSSYNEQFF. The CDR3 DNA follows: TGTGCCAGCAGTTCCCGGACTAGCGGGCGCAGCTCCTACAATGAGCAGTTCTTC.

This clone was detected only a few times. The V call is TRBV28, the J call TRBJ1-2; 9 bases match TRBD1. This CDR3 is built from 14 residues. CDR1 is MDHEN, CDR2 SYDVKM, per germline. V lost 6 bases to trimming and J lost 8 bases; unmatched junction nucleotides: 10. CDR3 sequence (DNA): TGTGCCAGCAGGCTCCCCGGGACAGGGTCAGGCTACACCTTC. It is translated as CASRLPGTGSGYTF.

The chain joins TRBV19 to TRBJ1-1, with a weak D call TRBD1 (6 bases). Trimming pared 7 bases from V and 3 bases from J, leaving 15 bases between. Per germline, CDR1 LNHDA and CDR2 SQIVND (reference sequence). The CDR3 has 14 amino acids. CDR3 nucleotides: TGTGCCAGTAACCTACAGGGTGGGTACACTGAAGCTTTCTTT. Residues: CASNLQGGYTEAFF.

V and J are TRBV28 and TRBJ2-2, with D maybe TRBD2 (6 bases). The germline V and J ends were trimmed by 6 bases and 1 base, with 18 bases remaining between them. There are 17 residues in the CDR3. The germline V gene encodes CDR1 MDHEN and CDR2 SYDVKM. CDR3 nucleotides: TGTGCCAGCAGCTACGTTTTGCGGGGTTTGAACACCGGGGAGCTGTTTTTT. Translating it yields CASSYVLRGLNTGELFF.

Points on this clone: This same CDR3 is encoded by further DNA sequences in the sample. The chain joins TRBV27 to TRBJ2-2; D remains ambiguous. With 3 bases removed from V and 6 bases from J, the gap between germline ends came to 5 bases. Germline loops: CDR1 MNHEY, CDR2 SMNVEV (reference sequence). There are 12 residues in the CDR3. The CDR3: CASSLSSGELFF. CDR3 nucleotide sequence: TGTGCCAGCAGTTTGTCCTCCGGGGAGCTGTTTTTT.

This chain's CDR3 is CASSQDGGNYNEQFF. Written as DNA, the CDR3 is TGCGCCAGCAGCCAAGATGGCGGGAACTACAATGAGCAGTTCTTC. The chain has TRBV4-1 and TRBJ2-1; possible D gene TRBD2, 6 bases. The CDR3 runs 15 residues. The germline V and J ends were trimmed by 0 bases and 3 bases, with 9 bases remaining between them. The germline gives CDR1 MGHRA, CDR2 YSYEKL.

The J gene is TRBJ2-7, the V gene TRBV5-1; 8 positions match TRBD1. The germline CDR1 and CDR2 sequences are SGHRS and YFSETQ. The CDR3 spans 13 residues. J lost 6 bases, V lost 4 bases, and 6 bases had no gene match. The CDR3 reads CASSMTGVSEQYF. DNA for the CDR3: TGCGCCAGCAGCATGACAGGGGTTTCCGAGCAGTACTTC. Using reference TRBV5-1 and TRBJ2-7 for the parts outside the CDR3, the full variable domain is KAGVTQTPRYLIKTRGQQVTLSCSPISGHRSVSWYQQTPGQGLQFLFEYFSETQRNKGNFPGRFSGRQFSNSRSEMNVSTLELGDSALYLCASSMTGVSEQYFGPGTRLTVT.

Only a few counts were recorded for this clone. CDR3 nucleotides: TGTGCCAGCAGCAAAGGGGCCCCTGGGGCCAACGTCCTGACTTTC. This gives the protein CASSKGAPGANVLTF. V gene TRBV7-8 combines with J gene TRBJ2-6; D may be TRBD1 (5 bases). The CDR3 loop spans 15 amino acids. V was clipped by 5 bases and J by 2 bases, with 10 bases between them. Per the germline V gene, CDR1 is SGHVS and CDR2 is FQNEAQ.

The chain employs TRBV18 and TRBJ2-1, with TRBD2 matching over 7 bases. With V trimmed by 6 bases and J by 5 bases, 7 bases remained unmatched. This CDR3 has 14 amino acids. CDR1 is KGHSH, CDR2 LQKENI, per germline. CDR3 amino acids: CASSSLAGNNEQFF. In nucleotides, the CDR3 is TGTGCCAGCTCCTCGTTAGCGGGTAACAATGAGCAGTTCTTC.

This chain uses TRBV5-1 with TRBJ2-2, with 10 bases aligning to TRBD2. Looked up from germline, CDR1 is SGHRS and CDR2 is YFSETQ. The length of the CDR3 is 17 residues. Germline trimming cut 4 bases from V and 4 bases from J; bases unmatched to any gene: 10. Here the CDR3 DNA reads TGCGCCAGCAGCCCAATAATAGCGGGAGGTAGCACCGGGGAGCTGTTTTTT. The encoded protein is CASSPIIAGGSTGELFF.

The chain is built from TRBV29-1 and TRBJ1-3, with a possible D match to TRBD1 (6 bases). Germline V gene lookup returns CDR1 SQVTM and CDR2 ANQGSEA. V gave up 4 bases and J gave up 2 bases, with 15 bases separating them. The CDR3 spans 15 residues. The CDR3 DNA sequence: TGCAGCGTTGTTACCCCGACAGGCACTGGAAACACCATATATTTT. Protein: CSVVTPTGTGNTIYF.